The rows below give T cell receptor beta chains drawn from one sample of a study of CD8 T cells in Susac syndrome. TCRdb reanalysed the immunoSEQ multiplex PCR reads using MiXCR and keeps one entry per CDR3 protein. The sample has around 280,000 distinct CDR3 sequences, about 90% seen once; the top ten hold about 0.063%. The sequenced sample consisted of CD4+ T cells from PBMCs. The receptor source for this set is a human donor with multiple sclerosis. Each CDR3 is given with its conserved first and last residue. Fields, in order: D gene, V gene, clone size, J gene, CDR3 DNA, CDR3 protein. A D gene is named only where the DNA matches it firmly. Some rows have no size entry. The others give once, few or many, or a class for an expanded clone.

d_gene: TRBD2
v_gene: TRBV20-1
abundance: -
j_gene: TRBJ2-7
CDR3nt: TGCAGTGCTAGAGGGCCCGGGACTAGCGGGGTTCCCGAGCAGTACTTC
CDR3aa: CSARGPGTSGVPEQYF

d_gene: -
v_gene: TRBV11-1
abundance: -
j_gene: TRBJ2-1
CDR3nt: TGTGCCAGCAGCCTCGACAGGCCCTACAATGAGCAGTTCTTC
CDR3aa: CASSLDRPYNEQFF

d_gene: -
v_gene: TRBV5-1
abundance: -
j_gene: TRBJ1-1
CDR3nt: TGCGCCAGCGCTCCTGGTGGGGGGGCGGAAACTGAAGCTTTCTTT
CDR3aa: CASAPGGGAETEAFF

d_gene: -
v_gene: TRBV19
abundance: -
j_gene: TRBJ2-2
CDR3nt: TGTGCCAGTATAGGGGTATTCAACACCGGGGAGCTGTTTTTT
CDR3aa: CASIGVFNTGELFF

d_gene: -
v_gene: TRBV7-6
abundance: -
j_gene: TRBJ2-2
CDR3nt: TGTGCCAGCAGCTTGGCACTGCTGCAGAACACCGGGGAGCTGTTTTTT
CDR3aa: CASSLALLQNTGELFF

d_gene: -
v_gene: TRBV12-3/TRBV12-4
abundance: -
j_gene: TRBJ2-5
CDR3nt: TGTGCCAGCAGTCCCCTGTCCGGCCGCGGTGGGACCCAGTACTTC
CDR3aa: CASSPLSGRGGTQYF

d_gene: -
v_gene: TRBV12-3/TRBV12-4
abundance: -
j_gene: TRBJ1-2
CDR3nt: TGTGCCAGCAGTTTGTCCCCCTATGGCTACACCTTC
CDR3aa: CASSLSPYGYTF

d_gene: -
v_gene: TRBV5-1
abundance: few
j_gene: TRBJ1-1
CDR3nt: TGTGCCAGTAGTTTGGGGGGGATGAACACTGAAGCTTTCTTT
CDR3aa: CASSLGGMNTEAFF

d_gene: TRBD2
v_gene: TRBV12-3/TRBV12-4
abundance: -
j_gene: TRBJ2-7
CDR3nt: TGTGCCAGCAGTTTAGGCGGGAGGACTGGCGGGGCCTACGAGCAGTACTTC
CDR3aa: CASSLGGRTGGAYEQYF

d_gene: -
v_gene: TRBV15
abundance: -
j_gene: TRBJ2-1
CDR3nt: TGTGCCACCAGCAGAGGGATCTACAATGAGCAGTTCTTC
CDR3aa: CATSRGIYNEQFF

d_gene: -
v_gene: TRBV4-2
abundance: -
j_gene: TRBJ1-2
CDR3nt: TGTGCCAGCAGCCAAGATCGGGACACCCGCCGGTTCTATGGCTACACCTTC
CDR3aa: CASSQDRDTRRFYGYTF

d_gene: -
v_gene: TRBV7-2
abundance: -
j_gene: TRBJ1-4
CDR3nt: TGTGCCAGCAGCTTACAGCAGGGCACCGGGAAAAAACTGTTTTTT
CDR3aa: CASSLQQGTGKKLFF

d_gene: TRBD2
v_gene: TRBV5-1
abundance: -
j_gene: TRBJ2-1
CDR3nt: TGCGCCAGCAGTCCCACTAGCGGGAGGTACAATGAGCAGTTCTTC
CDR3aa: CASSPTSGRYNEQFF

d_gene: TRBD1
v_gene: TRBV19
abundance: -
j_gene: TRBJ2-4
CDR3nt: TGTGCCACTGGGGGACAGGGGGAAAACATTCAGTACTTC
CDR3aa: CATGGQGENIQYF

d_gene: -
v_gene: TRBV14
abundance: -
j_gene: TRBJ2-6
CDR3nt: TGTGCCAGCAGCGCAGACAGATCTGGGGCCAACGTCCTGACTTTC
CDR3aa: CASSADRSGANVLTF

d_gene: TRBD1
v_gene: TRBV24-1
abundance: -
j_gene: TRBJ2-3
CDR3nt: TGTGCCACCAGGGACAGGGCCCACGGTACGCAGTATTTT
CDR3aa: CATRDRAHGTQYF

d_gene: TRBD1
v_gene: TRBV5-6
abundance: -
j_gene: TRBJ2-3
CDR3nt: TGTGCCAGCAGCCTTATGACAGGGGCTAGCACAGATACGCAGTATTTT
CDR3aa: CASSLMTGASTDTQYF

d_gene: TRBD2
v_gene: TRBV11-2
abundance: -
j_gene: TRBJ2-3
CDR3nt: TGTGCCAGCAGCTTACGTAGCGGGAGATCCGCAGATACGCAGTATTTT
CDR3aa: CASSLRSGRSADTQYF

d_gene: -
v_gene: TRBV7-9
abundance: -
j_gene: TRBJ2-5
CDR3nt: TGTGCCAGCAGCTTAGTTGCGGGGCAGACCCAGTACTTC
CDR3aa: CASSLVAGQTQYF

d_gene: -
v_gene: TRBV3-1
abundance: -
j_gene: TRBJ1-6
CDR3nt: TGTGCCAGCAGAGCAATTCAGGCCAAAAATTCACCCCTCCACTTT
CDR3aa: CASRAIQAKNSPLHF

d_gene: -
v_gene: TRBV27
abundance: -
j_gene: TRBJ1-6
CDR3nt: TGTGCCAGCAGTTTCGCGGCAGGCGGGTCACCCCTCCACTTT
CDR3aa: CASSFAAGGSPLHF

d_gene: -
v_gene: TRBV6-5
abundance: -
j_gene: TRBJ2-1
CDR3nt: TGTGCCAGCAGTTACACGCAACGGGGGTACAATGAGCAGTTCTTC
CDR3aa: CASSYTQRGYNEQFF

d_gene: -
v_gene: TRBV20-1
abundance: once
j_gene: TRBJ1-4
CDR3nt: TGCAGTGCTGGGTCCGAGGAAAAACTGTTTTTT
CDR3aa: CSAGSEEKLFF

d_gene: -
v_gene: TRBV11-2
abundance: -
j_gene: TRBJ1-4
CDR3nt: TGTGCCAGCAGCCCAGGAGGGGTTTATAATGAAAAACTGTTTTTT
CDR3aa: CASSPGGVYNEKLFF

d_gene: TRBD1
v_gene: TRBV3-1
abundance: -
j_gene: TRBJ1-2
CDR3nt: TGTGCCAGCAGCTTTTCGACAGGGGGCGGCGGTGGCTACACCTTC
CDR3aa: CASSFSTGGGGGYTF

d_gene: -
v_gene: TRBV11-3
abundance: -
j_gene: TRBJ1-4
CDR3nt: TGTGCCAGCAGCTTCGAGGGCGCAACTAATGAAAAACTGTTTTTT
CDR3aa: CASSFEGATNEKLFF

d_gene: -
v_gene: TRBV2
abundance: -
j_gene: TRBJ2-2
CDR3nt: TGTGCCAGCAGCGACTCTCCCTTTAGCACCGGGGAGCTGTTTTTT
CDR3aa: CASSDSPFSTGELFF

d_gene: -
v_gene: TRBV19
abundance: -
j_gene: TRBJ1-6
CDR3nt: TGTGCCAGTAGTATAGATCTAACAGGGAATAATTCACCCCTCCACTTT
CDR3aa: CASSIDLTGNNSPLHF

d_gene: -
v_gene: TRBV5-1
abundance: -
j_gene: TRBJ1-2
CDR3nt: TGCGCCAGCAGGATGACAGGAGGCTATGGCTACACCTTC
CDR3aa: CASRMTGGYGYTF

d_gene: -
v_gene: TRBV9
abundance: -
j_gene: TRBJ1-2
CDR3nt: TGTGCCAGCAGCGTTACGGCCGGTGGTTACACCTTC
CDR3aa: CASSVTAGGYTF

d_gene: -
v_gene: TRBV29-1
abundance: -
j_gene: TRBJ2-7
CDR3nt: TGCAGCGCGGGTGGGCGCCGCTCCTACGAGCAGTACTTC
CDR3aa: CSAGGRRSYEQYF

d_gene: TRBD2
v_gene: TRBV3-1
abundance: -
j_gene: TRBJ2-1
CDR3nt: TGTGCCAGCAGCCAAGGGACTAGCGGGAGGACTAGGGAGCAGTTCTTC
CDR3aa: CASSQGTSGRTREQFF

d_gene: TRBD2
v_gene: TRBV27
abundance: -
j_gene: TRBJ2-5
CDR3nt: TGTGCCAGCAGTTTATTTCGGACTAGCGGGAGGGCTGGACAAGAGACCCAGTACTTC
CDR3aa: CASSLFRTSGRAGQETQYF

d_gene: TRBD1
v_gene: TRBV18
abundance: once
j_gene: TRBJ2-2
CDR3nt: TGTGCCAGCTCATCGGGACAGCGAGGCAACACCGGGGAGCTGTTTTTT
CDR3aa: CASSSGQRGNTGELFF

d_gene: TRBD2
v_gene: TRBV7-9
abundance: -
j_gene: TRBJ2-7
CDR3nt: TGTGCCAGCAGCCGTTCTGGCGGGAGGGAAGCCGAGCAGTACTTC
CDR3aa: CASSRSGGREAEQYF

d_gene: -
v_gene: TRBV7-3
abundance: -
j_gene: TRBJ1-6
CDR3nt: TGTGCCAGCAGCTTATCGGGGAGCTCCTATAATTCACCCCTCCACTTT
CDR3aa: CASSLSGSSYNSPLHF

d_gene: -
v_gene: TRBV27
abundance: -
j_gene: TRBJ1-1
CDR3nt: TGTGCCAGCAGTTTACAGCCGGGAACTGAAGCTTTCTTT
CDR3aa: CASSLQPGTEAFF

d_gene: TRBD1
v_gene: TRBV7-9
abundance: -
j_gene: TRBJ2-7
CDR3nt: TGTGCCAGCAGCTCTGAGGACAGGTTCTACTACGAGCAGTACTTC
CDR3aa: CASSSEDRFYYEQYF

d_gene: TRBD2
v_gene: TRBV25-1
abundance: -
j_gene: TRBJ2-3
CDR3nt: TGTGCCAGCAGTCGCGGCCGGATCGGACTAGGAGCGACAGATACGCAGTATTTT
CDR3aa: CASSRGRIGLGATDTQYF

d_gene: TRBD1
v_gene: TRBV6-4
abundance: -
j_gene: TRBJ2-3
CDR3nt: TGTGCCAGCAGTGACCCTTCCTGGGACAGCTATAGCACAGATACGCAGTATTTT
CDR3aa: CASSDPSWDSYSTDTQYF

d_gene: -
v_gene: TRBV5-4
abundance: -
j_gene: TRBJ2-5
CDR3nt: TGTGCCAGCAACTTACGGTACCAAGAGACCCAGTACTTC
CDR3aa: CASNLRYQETQYF

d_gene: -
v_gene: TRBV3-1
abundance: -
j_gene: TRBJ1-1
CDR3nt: TGTGCCAGCAGCCAAGAGAACACTGAAGCTTTCTTT
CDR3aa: CASSQENTEAFF

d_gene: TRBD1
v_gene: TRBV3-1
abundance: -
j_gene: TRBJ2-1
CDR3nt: TGTGCCAGCAGCCAAGAGGCAGGGGGCTGGGATGAGCAGTTCTTC
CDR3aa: CASSQEAGGWDEQFF

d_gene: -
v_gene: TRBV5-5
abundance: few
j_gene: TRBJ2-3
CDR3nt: TGTGCCAGCAGCTTGGGGGTCTCAGATACGCAGTATTTT
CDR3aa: CASSLGVSDTQYF

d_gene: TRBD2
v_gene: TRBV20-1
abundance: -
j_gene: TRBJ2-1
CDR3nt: TGCAGTGCTAGGGGGACTAGCGGGGGGGCCCGTCTCAATGAGCAGTTCTTC
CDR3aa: CSARGTSGGARLNEQFF

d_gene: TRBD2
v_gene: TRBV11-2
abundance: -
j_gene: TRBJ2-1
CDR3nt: TGTGCCAGCGGCCCCCCCAAGGCGACTAGCGGGACGCGGTACAATGAGCAGTTCTTC
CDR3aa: CASGPPKATSGTRYNEQFF

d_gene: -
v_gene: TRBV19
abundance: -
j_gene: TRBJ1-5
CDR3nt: TGTGCCAGTAGTGGGTCGTATCAGCCCCAGCATTTT
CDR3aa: CASSGSYQPQHF

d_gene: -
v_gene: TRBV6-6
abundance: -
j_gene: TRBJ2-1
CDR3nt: TGTGCCAGCACCATTACGGGTAGCTCCTACAATGAGCAGTTCTTC
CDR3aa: CASTITGSSYNEQFF

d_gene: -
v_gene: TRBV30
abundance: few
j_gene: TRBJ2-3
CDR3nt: TGTGCCTGGAGTAGTCTCGGGGGAAGCACAGATACGCAGTATTTT
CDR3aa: CAWSSLGGSTDTQYF

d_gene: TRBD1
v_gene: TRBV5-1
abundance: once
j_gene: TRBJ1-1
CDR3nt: TGCGCCAGCAGGGAGACATCTAAGGACAGGACCGAAGCTTTCTTT
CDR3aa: CASRETSKDRTEAFF

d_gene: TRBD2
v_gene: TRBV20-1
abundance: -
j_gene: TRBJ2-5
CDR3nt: TGCAGTGCTAGAGGCTCCGGGCGGGGGGAGACCCAGTACTTC
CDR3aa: CSARGSGRGETQYF

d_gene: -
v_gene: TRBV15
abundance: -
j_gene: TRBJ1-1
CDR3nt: TGTGCCACCAGCAAAGAAACAGGCACTGAAGCTTTCTTT
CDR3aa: CATSKETGTEAFF

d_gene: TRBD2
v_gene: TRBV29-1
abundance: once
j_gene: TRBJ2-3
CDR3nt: TGCAGCGTAGCCGTAGCGGGAGGCGCCTATGATACGCAGTATTTT
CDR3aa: CSVAVAGGAYDTQYF

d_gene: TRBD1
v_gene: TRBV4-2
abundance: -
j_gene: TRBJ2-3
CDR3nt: TGTGCCAGCAGCCACCGGGACAGGGGACACACGGATACGCAGTATTTT
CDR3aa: CASSHRDRGHTDTQYF